A single sample is the source of the 18 T cell receptor beta chains below, sequenced in a study of T cell responses to AZD1222 COVID-19 vaccine. Repertoires were generated with immunoSEQ multiplex PCR, while TCRdb's copy carries only in-frame clones and drops some. There are some 120,000 clones in the sample; around 90% occur only once, and roughly 4.4% lies in the top ten. The material was peripheral blood, obtained on day 0 of MenACWY control vaccination. All receptors derive from an adult in good health.

The rearrangement uses TRBV2 and TRBJ1-1; D unclear. The CDR3 runs to 15 residues. Trimming took 6 bases from V and 1 from J, leaving 15 bases between them. In germline, CDR1 is SNHLY, CDR2 FYNNEI. DNA of the CDR3: TGTGCCAGCAGACAAGATGGACGGCCGAACACTGAAGCTTTCTTT. The encoded protein is CASRQDGRPNTEAFF.

The rearrangement links TRBV27 to TRBJ2-3; possible D gene TRBD2, 6 bases. The germline V gene has CDR1 MNHEY and CDR2 SMNVEV (reference sequence). V was trimmed by 2 bases and J by 1 base, leaving 13 bases between them. This CDR3 spans 16 amino acids. This CDR3 is CASSLKAGYGTDTQYF. The CDR3 nucleotides are TGTGCCAGCAGTTTAAAAGCGGGCTATGGCACAGATACGCAGTATTTT.

The rearrangement links TRBV7-3 to TRBJ2-3; D not certain. Germline V gene lookup returns CDR1 SGHTA and CDR2 FQGTGA. The CDR3 extends over 13 amino acids. V was shortened by 1 base and J by 6 bases, with 8 bases between the two germline ends. The CDR3 is CASSLRPGDTQYF. CDR3 sequence (DNA): TGTGCCAGCAGCTTAAGGCCTGGTGATACGCAGTATTTT.

The chain employs TRBV29-1 and TRBJ1-1; TRBD1 agrees at 8 bases. Germline loops: CDR1 SQVTM, CDR2 ANQGSEA. V shed 7 bases, J shed 5 bases, and the junction held 6 bases outside the gene matches. The CDR3 has 12 residues. The CDR3 protein is CSGVRGRTEAFF. Here the CDR3 DNA reads TGCAGCGGTGTCAGGGGGCGAACTGAAGCTTTCTTT.

Only one count was recorded for this clone. The V gene is TRBV6-5, the J gene TRBJ1-1; D remains ambiguous. V gave up 0 bases and J gave up 8 bases, with 16 bases separating them. The CDR3 runs to 15 residues. Germline values: CDR1 MNHEY, CDR2 SVGAGI. The CDR3 nucleotides read TGTGCCAGCAGTTACTCGTCCAGGTACACCTACGAAGCTTTCTTT. It encodes CASSYSSRYTYEAFF.

This rearrangement joins TRBV6-1 to TRBJ1-2; 8 bases are a match to TRBD1. This CDR3 region has 15 residues. Germline lookup yields CDR1 MNHNS and CDR2 SASEGT. Germline trimming cut 2 bases from V and 8 bases from J; bases unmatched to any gene: 10. CDR3 nucleotides: TGTGCCAGCAGTGAACTGAAGACAGGGGCGCGGGGCTACACCTTC. It translates to CASSELKTGARGYTF.

V and J are TRBV3-1 (or the pseudogene TRBV3-2) and TRBJ1-1; D remains unclear. This CDR3 comprises 13 residues. Germline CDR1 LGHDT, CDR2 YNNKEL (reference sequence). V was pared by 2 bases and J by 7 bases, with 11 bases between. CDR3 nucleotides: TGTGCCAGCAGCCAAAACACGGTGGGTGAAGCTTTCTTT. It codes for CASSQNTVGEAFF.

The chain is built from TRBV6-1 and TRBJ2-2; D is perhaps TRBD1 or TRBD2 (5 bases each). Trimming removed 3 bases at V and 5 bases at J, with 16 bases between. This CDR3 is 16 amino acids long. Germline V gene sequence: CDR1 MNHNS, CDR2 SASEGT. This chain's CDR3 is CASSEGTASGTGELFF. CDR3 coding DNA: TGTGCCAGCAGTGAGGGGACGGCGTCGGGGACCGGGGAGCTGTTTTTT.

This clone was seen once. The chain is built from TRBV4-1 and TRBJ1-5; the D gene is possibly TRBD1 (5 bases). Germline CDR1 MGHRA, CDR2 YSYEKL. V lost 0 bases, J lost 3 bases, and 12 bases lay in between. The CDR3 is 16 residues long. CDR3 sequence: CASSQEGRAYNQPQHF. The CDR3 bases are TGCGCCAGCAGCCAAGAGGGCAGGGCCTACAATCAGCCCCAGCATTTT.

The table lists this clone with a count of one. This chain links TRBV6-2 or TRBV6-3 with TRBJ2-1, with D possibly being TRBD1 (6 bases). The CDR3 extends over 15 amino acids. The germline V gene has CDR1 MNHEY and CDR2 SVGEGT. The V end was cut by 5 bases, the J end by 0 bases, with 11 bases between. The CDR3 region is CASSQGQSSYNEQFF. CDR3 coding DNA: TGTGCCAGCAGTCAGGGGCAGAGCTCCTACAATGAGCAGTTCTTC.

This clone has a handful of counts. The CDR3 is CASSLVDHGYGYTF. The DNA of the CDR3 is TGTGCCAGCAGCTTAGTTGACCATGGGTATGGCTACACCTTC. The rearrangement joins TRBV11-2 to TRBJ1-2; D unresolved. Trimming stripped 1 base from V and 5 bases from J, with 11 bases between. CDR3 length: 14 amino acids. Germline V gene lookup returns CDR1 SGHAT and CDR2 FQNNGV.

V usage is TRBV11-2 and J usage is TRBJ1-2, with D possibly being TRBD1 (5 bases). Trimming removed 5 bases from V and 4 bases from J, with 14 bases in between. The CDR3 sequence is 14 residues long. Germline V CDR1 and CDR2: SGHAT, FQNNGV. This CDR3 is CASSLGWQGYGYTF. CDR3 nucleotide sequence: TGTGCCAGCAGCCTTGGTTGGCAGGGCTATGGCTACACCTTC.

The rearrangement links TRBV15 to TRBJ2-5; TRBD2 is a possible D gene (7 bases). This CDR3 has 15 amino acids. Germline CDR1 reads LNHNV; CDR2 reads YYDKDF (reference sequence). The V gene lost 1 base and the J gene lost 5 bases, with 14 bases spanning the gap. The CDR3 protein is CATSRGGGAVETQYF. CDR3 bases: TGTGCCACCAGCAGAGGAGGGGGGGCGGTGGAGACCCAGTACTTC.

The rearrangement uses TRBV7-2 and TRBJ2-1; no clear D. This CDR3 spans 12 amino acids. The V and J ends lost 3 bases and 8 bases respectively, with 8 bases between them. The germline gives CDR1 SGHTA, CDR2 FQGNSA. The CDR3 DNA sequence: TGTGCCAGCAGCTTTAGCAAGCATGAGCAGTTCTTC. This gives the protein CASSFSKHEQFF.

This sequence joins TRBV7-3 and TRBJ1-1; D might be TRBD1 (5 bases). The CDR3 is 15 residues long. Trimming stripped 5 bases from V and 0 bases from J, with 13 bases between. From germline, CDR1 is SGHTA and CDR2 FQGTGA. CDR3 sequence: CASSATAGMNTEAFF. CDR3 nucleotides: TGTGCCAGCAGCGCCACGGCAGGGATGAACACTGAAGCTTTCTTT.

The chain has TRBV29-1 and TRBJ2-3, with 10 nucleotides matching TRBD2. Germline V gives CDR1 SQVTM, CDR2 ANQGSEA. The ends lost 5 bases at V and 1 base at J; junction bases unmatched: 3. The CDR3 is 14 residues long. The CDR3 DNA sequence: TGCAGCGTTTGGGGGACTAGCGGCACAGATACGCAGTATTTT. Translation gives CSVWGTSGTDTQYF.

The genes are TRBV6-5 and TRBJ1-5; D is uncertain. The CDR3 length is 13 residues. The ends were cut back, 4 bases at V and 4 bases at J, with 8 bases in the middle. Looked up from germline, CDR1 is MNHEY and CDR2 is SVGAGI. CDR3: CASSLDANQPQHF. CDR3 DNA: TGTGCCAGCAGTTTGGACGCAAATCAGCCCCAGCATTTT.

J is TRBJ2-2 and V is TRBV7-2; no clear D gene. Germline V lookup: CDR1 SGHTA, CDR2 FQGNSA. The CDR3 has 14 amino acids. Trimming shortened V by 4 bases and J by 4 bases, and 10 bases separated the two germline ends. The CDR3 loop reads CASSSSLSTGELFF. CDR3 coding DNA: TGTGCCAGCAGCTCGAGTTTAAGCACCGGGGAGCTGTTTTTT.